In this sample, the clone carrying this TCR beta chain turned up a few times. The antigen remains unidentified. The CDR3 runs to 15 residues. Germline-derived CDR1 and CDR2 are MNHEY and SVGEGT. Trimming took off 4 bases at V and 0 bases at J, with 10 bases between the two ends. This sample was taken from a study of blood T cells in healthy people across ages. A second about 6 to 12 cycle PCR used barcoded and J-beta primers. A single record per CDR3 protein comes from TCRdb applying MiXCR to the 5' RACE reads. The sample records around 500,000 distinct CDR3 sequences, about 25% being singletons. General study points: Naive and antigen-experienced cells were not separated, limiting conclusive comparison.

The data were also submitted as part of a second study, on T cells of mothers and their children. That source reports: The authors identified no persistent microchimeric T cell clones.

Material: blood. J is TRBJ2-1 and V is TRBV6-2 or TRBV6-3; D is perhaps TRBD2 (6 bases). The TCR originated in a boy between 2 and 10 years old in good health. The CDR3 DNA is TGTGCCAGCAGTTCCGGGAGTTCCTCCTACAATGAGCAGTTCTTC. Residues: CASSSGSSSYNEQFF.